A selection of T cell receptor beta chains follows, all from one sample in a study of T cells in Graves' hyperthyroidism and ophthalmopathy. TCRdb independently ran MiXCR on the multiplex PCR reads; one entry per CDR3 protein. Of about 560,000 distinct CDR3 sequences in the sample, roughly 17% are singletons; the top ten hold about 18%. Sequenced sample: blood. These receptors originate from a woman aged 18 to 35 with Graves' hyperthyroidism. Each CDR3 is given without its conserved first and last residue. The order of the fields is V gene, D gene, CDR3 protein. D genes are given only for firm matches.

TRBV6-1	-	ASSEEGRYGYT
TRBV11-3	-	ASSSRQGGETQY
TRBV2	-	ASSEAVWGSAYEQY
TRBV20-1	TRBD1	SALTPRTGVHEQY
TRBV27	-	ASSPEGISSYNEQF
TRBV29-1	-	SVVQGIMNTEAF
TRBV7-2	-	ASSLFPGAGNTIY
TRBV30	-	AWIGDTQY
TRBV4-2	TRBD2	ASSQDMASGSNEQF
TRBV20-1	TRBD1	SARLPTGTDTQY
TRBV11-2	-	ASSLGGKGYEQY
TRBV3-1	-	ASSLQYEQY
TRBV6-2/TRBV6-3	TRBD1	ASSKQGTSNQPQH
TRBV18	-	ASSPFFRDSNQPQH
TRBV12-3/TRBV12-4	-	ASSKDRDISGPGYT
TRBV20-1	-	SARTLLGTDTQY
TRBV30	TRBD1	AWRPTTGFGYGYT
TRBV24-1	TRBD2	ATSDFTSGRANEQF
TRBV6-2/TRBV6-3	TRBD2	ASSSYFSGTSGRGRKGEQF
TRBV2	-	ASTLWELHEQF
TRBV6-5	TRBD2	ASSSPGLASTDTQY
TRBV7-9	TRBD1	ASSSGTGSNQPQH
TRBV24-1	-	ATQRNSYNEQF
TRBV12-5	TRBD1	ASGSRTGRWSGSYNEQF
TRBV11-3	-	ASSLGLGTNEEKLF
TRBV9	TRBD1	ASTQGRKGQETQY
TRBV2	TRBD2	ASSAGGRLYEQY
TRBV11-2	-	ASSLGGGQINEQF
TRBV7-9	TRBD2	ASSLGLAVSSYNEQF
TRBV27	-	ASRLFAILRGGANVLT
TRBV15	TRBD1	ATSRGDRGGNQPQH
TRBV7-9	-	ASSVISNQPQH
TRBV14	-	ASSQDLATGELF
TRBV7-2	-	ASSLGRRGSTDTQY
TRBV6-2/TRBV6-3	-	ASSSGGQSNQPQH
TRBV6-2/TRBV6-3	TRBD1	ASSYSQQGVWETQY
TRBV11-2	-	ASSLVRGTEAF